This TCR beta chain comes out of a study of chemoradiotherapy in HPV16-positive cancers. Overall study context: Functional T-cell assays on a couple of HPV16-positive patients' cells defined candidate HPV-specific clones and common TCR motifs. General study points: Better recurrence-free survival went with HPV-responsive T-cell expansion in HPV16-positive patients. Functional assays defining HPV-specific T cells used only a couple of HPV16-positive patients.

Germline values: CDR1 SQVTM, CDR2 ANQGSEA. Trimming removed 4 bases at V and 8 bases at J, with 19 bases between. The length of the CDR3 is 14 residues. Samples were taken several times over chemoradiotherapy. Comments on this clone: Its antigen is currently unknown.

Sequencing was performed with immunoSEQ multiplex PCR; in TCRdb, only in-frame clones are kept and a portion is missing. Here the sample spans 2,500 to 3,500 clones, around 79% being singletons. The TCR sequence derives from a human donor with HPV-associated anogenital cancer. This sequence joins TRBV29-1 and TRBJ2-3; TRBD1 might be the D (5 bases). Sequencing used tumor tissue, obtained from a patient who underwent chemoradiotherapy. As DNA, the CDR3 is TGCAGCGTTGCCCCCTGGGTAGGGGTTACTACGCAGTATTTT. Translated: CSVAPWVGVTTQYF.